Below, 27 T cell receptor beta chains from the same sample are listed, as sequenced in a study of blood T cell repertoires in COVID-19. The data were produced by immunoSEQ multiplex PCR, yet TCRdb's version contains in-frame clones alone and is incomplete. The table has hundreds of thousands of clones, 85% to 90% seen once. The sample was peripheral blood. Receptors were obtained from a woman in her seventies with COVID-19, enrolled during active disease.

The CDR3 loop is CAWSGGPGANVLTF. The CDR3 nucleotides are TGTGCCTGGAGTGGAGGGCCCGGGGCCAACGTCCTGACTTTC. This chain uses TRBV30 with TRBJ2-6; possible D gene TRBD2, 5 bases. The V end was cut by 1 base, the J end by 4 bases, with 8 bases between. This CDR3 region has 14 residues. Germline CDR1 is GTSNPN and CDR2 is SVGIG (reference sequence).

The genes are TRBV20-1 and TRBJ2-1; unclear D gene. Trimming stripped 6 bases from V and 10 bases from J, with 10 bases between. The CDR3 loop spans 10 amino acids. Germline CDR1 and CDR2: DFQATT and SNEGSKA (reference sequence). CDR3 region: CSAYSSEQFF. The CDR3 DNA reads TGCAGTGCCTATTCGTCAGAGCAGTTCTTC.

The chain combines TRBV7-6 with TRBJ2-7; D gene ambiguous. The CDR3 totals 13 residues. Between the trimmed V and J ends, which lost 4 bases and 3 bases, there was a span of 10 bases. Looked up from germline, CDR1 is SGHVS and CDR2 is FNYEAQ. The CDR3 region is CASSSSSFYEQYF. CDR3 bases: TGTGCCAGCAGCTCCTCCTCCTTCTACGAGCAGTACTTC.

The chain joins TRBV30 to TRBJ1-1, with a weak D call TRBD1 (5 bases). Germline CDR1 is GTSNPN and CDR2 is SVGIG (reference sequence). The CDR3 totals 14 residues. The V end lost 0 bases, the J end lost 5 bases, and 13 bases lay between the germline ends. The CDR3 loop is CAWSVRQGRTEAFF. CDR3 coding DNA: TGTGCCTGGAGTGTGAGGCAGGGAAGGACTGAAGCTTTCTTT.

The chain combines TRBV6-5 with TRBJ1-1, with TRBD1 identical over 8 bases. The germline V gene encodes CDR1 MNHEY and CDR2 SVGAGI. Germline trimming cut 6 bases from V and 0 bases from J; bases unmatched to any gene: 3. This CDR3 is 14 amino acids long. The chain's CDR3 is CASRSGGLNTEAFF. For the CDR3, the DNA is TGTGCCAGCAGATCAGGGGGCTTGAACACTGAAGCTTTCTTT.

V and J are TRBV7-8 and TRBJ2-7, with 8 bases identical to TRBD2. The V gene end was trimmed by 5 bases and the J gene end by 0 bases; junction bases not matched to a gene: 15. CDR1 SGHVS and CDR2 FQNEAQ come from the germline V gene. CDR3 length: 18 residues. For the CDR3, the DNA is TGTGCCAGCAGCCTCTTCGTGATACTAGCGGATAGCTCCTACGAGCAGTACTTC. This gives the protein CASSLFVILADSSYEQYF.

This clone was detected once. The chain employs TRBV6-5 and TRBJ2-7, with D possibly being TRBD1 (5 bases). Deletions cut 8 bases from V and 4 bases from J, with 18 bases between. CDR1 and CDR2 from the germline V gene are MNHEY and SVGAGI. There are 14 residues in the CDR3. The CDR3 DNA is TGTGCCAGCCTTTGGCAGGGAATAAGGTACGAGCAGTACTTC. It specifies CASLWQGIRYEQYF.

The genes are TRBV27 and TRBJ1-6; 8 bases align to TRBD1. Germline loops: CDR1 MNHEY, CDR2 SMNVEV (reference sequence). The CDR3 runs to 15 residues. V dropped 3 bases and J dropped 9; count of bases not matched to a gene: 7. CDR3 DNA sequence: TGTGCCAGCAGTTTTCGTACAGGGGGGACTTCACCCCTCCACTTT. Its translation is CASSFRTGGTSPLHF.

The V call is TRBV19, the J call TRBJ1-4; D is ambiguous. Germline CDR1 reads LNHDA; CDR2 reads SQIVND (reference sequence). This CDR3 comprises 16 residues. Trimming stripped 0 bases from V and 8 bases from J, with 16 bases between. CDR3 loop: CASSIDPGEIVEKLFF. CDR3 DNA: TGTGCCAGTAGTATAGACCCCGGGGAAATAGTCGAAAAACTGTTTTTT.

The V and J genes are TRBV19 and TRBJ2-5, with 10 bases aligning to TRBD2. Germline lookup yields CDR1 LNHDA and CDR2 SQIVND (reference sequence). CDR3 size: 15 residues. V lost 2 bases and J lost 7; bases outside the gene matches: 7. The CDR3 loop reads CASSIKRGGLGTQYF. The CDR3, as DNA: TGTGCCAGTAGTATAAAGCGGGGGGGCCTTGGGACCCAGTACTTC.

The V and J genes are TRBV7-6 and TRBJ2-2; TRBD2 aligns across 13 bases. This CDR3 spans 15 amino acids. Germline CDR1 reads SGHVS; CDR2 reads FNYEAQ. The J segment lost 7 bases and the V segment lost 5 bases, leaving 4 bases of the junction unmatched. The CDR3 bases are TGTGCCAGCAGCCGTGGACTAGCGGGAGTCGGGGAGCTGTTTTTT. Translating gives CASSRGLAGVGELFF.

This chain joins TRBV27 and TRBJ2-7, with 10 nucleotides matching TRBD2. CDR3 length: 13 residues. V gave up 7 bases and J gave up 7 bases; unmatched junction bases: 7. CDR1 MNHEY and CDR2 SMNVEV come from the germline V gene (reference sequence). The chain's CDR3 is CASKSGGAGEQYF. The CDR3 nucleotides are TGTGCCAGCAAAAGCGGGGGGGCGGGAGAGCAGTACTTC.

V is TRBV19 and J is TRBJ2-5; 10 bases map to TRBD2. This CDR3 is built from 15 residues. The germline V gene has CDR1 LNHDA and CDR2 SQIVND (reference sequence). V was clipped by 5 bases and J by 5 bases; unmatched bases: 8. The CDR3 region has the DNA TGTGCCAGTAGTCCCCAGAGCGGGGGGGCCGAGACCCAGTACTTC. Protein: CASSPQSGGAETQYF.

J is TRBJ1-6 and V is TRBV5-1; D possibly corresponds to TRBD1 (6 bases). With 4 bases removed from V and 0 bases from J, the gap between germline ends came to 14 bases. Germline CDR1 SGHRS, CDR2 YFSETQ. This CDR3 has 17 amino acids. The CDR3 DNA follows: TGCGCCAGCAGCCTTGGACAGTCGAGCTCCTATAATTCACCCCTCCACTTT. Translation: CASSLGQSSSYNSPLHF.

CDR3 in amino acids: CASSLGGFGFGNEQYF. As DNA, the CDR3 is TGTGCCAGCAGTTTGGGAGGGTTTGGATTCGGTAACGAGCAGTACTTC. This chain links TRBV27 with TRBJ2-7, with 7 bases identical to TRBD2. The CDR3 has 16 residues. Unmatched junction bases numbered 13, after V lost 3 bases and J lost 5 bases. CDR1 and CDR2 (germline): MNHEY, SMNVEV (reference sequence).

The chain has TRBV6-5 and TRBJ1-6; no reliable D call. CDR3 size: 12 residues. The V end lost 5 bases, the J end lost 9 bases, and 8 bases lay between the germline ends. Per the germline V gene, CDR1 is MNHEY and CDR2 is SVGAGI. This CDR3 reads CASSPPRSPLHF. The CDR3 DNA sequence: TGTGCCAGCAGTCCGCCGCGTTCACCCCTCCACTTT.

This chain links TRBV11-2 with TRBJ1-2; the match to TRBD1 covers 8 bases. Germline assignment: CDR1 SGHAT and CDR2 FQNNGV. V lost 5 bases and J lost 4; bases outside the gene matches: 9. This CDR3 has 15 amino acids. CDR3 nucleotides: TGTGCCAGCAGCACCTCAGGGGGCAATAGCTATGGCTACACCTTC. Translation: CASSTSGGNSYGYTF. The variable domain in full, completed from reference TRBV11-2 and TRBJ1-2, reads EAGVAQSPRYKIIEKRQSVAFWCNPISGHATLYWYQQILGQGPKLLIQFQNNGVVDDSQLPKDRFSAERLKGVDSTLKIQPAKLEDSAVYLCASSTSGGNSYGYTFGSGTRLTVV.

The genes are TRBV7-8 and TRBJ1-1; 7 bases match TRBD1. Looked up from germline, CDR1 is SGHVS and CDR2 is FQNEAQ. V lost 7 bases and J lost 6; bases outside the gene matches: 17. The CDR3 length is 16 residues. The DNA of the CDR3 is TGTGCCAGCACCCTAAGGAGGGACAGAGGTTTGGCTGAAGCTTTCTTT. It yields the protein CASTLRRDRGLAEAFF.

This clone has a handful of counts. CDR3 region: CASRGGFDSPLHF. The DNA for the CDR3 is TGTGCCAGCAGGGGGGGTTTTGATTCACCCCTCCACTTT. The chain couples TRBV27 to TRBJ1-6; the D gene is possibly TRBD1 (5 bases). The CDR3 runs to 13 residues. Germline V gives CDR1 MNHEY, CDR2 SMNVEV (reference sequence). Trimming cost V 6 bases and J 8 bases, with 11 bases left between them.

V gene TRBV6-6 combines with J gene TRBJ2-3; 7 bases align to TRBD2. Germline-derived CDR1 and CDR2 are MNHNY and SVGAGI (reference sequence). There are 16 residues in the CDR3. V was pared by 6 bases and J by 0 bases, with 9 bases of the junction left unmatched. CDR3 DNA sequence: TGTGCCAGCAGGCCCCAAGGCGGGGGTAGCACAGATACGCAGTATTTT. Its protein product is CASRPQGGGSTDTQYF.

The chain is built from TRBV11-2 and TRBJ1-2, with 10 positions matching TRBD1. V lost 4 bases, J lost 4 bases, and 3 bases stayed unmatched. Looked up from germline, CDR1 is SGHAT and CDR2 is FQNNGV. The CDR3 extends over 14 amino acids. The CDR3 is CASSSWTGGYGYTF. The DNA for the CDR3 is TGTGCCAGCAGCTCTTGGACAGGGGGCTATGGCTACACCTTC.

The chain links TRBV19 to TRBJ1-2; 9 nucleotides align to TRBD1. The germline CDR1 and CDR2 sequences are LNHDA and SQIVND (reference sequence). Trimming took 5 bases from V and 4 from J; bases not matched to a gene: 8. The CDR3 runs 15 residues. The CDR3 is CASSSRQGGTYGYTF. The CDR3 region has the DNA TGTGCCAGTAGTTCCCGACAGGGGGGTACCTATGGCTACACCTTC.

The chain recombines TRBV6-6 with TRBJ1-3, with D perhaps matching TRBD1 (6 bases). Between the trimmed V and J ends, which lost 0 bases and 4 bases, there was a span of 13 bases. Looked up from germline, CDR1 is MNHNY and CDR2 is SVGAGI (reference sequence). The length of the CDR3 is 16 residues. The CDR3 loop reads CASSYSQQGAGNTIYF. In DNA form, the CDR3 reads TGTGCCAGCAGTTACTCCCAACAGGGAGCGGGAAACACCATATATTTT.

The chain is built from TRBV12-3 or TRBV12-4 and TRBJ1-1; D not resolved. This CDR3 is built from 13 residues. V was cut by 4 bases and J by 6 bases, with 12 bases left in between. The CDR3 region has the DNA TGTGCCAGCAGTTCTCGAGGGTACCCTGAAGCTTTCTTT. Its translation is CASSSRGYPEAFF.

The chain combines TRBV21-1 with TRBJ1-1; the table's D call of TRBD1 was not tested on the DNA. TRBV21-1 is recorded as a pseudogene. CDR3 length: 19 amino acids. CDR3: CASSTTRGGTGIAGTEAFF. CDR3 DNA sequence: TGTGCCAGCAGCACCACTAGAGGGGGGACAGGGATCGCGGGCACTGAAGCTTTCTTT.

The genes are TRBV2 and TRBJ2-5; D remains unclear. The germline V gene encodes CDR1 SNHLY and CDR2 FYNNEI. The CDR3 length is 14 residues. Trimming shortened V by 6 bases and J by 0 bases, and 11 bases separated the two germline ends. For the CDR3, the DNA is TGTGCCAGCAGAATGGCGGTGTACCAAGAGACCCAGTACTTC. This sequence encodes CASRMAVYQETQYF.

The rearrangement joins TRBV5-1 to TRBJ1-6; possibly TRBD1 for D (5 bases). CDR3 size: 15 residues. CDR1 is SGHRS, CDR2 YFSETQ, per germline. Trimming removed 0 bases at V and 7 bases at J, with 11 bases between. CDR3 sequence: CASSLDPGVNSPLHF. The CDR3 DNA reads as TGCGCCAGCAGCTTGGACCCGGGGGTGAATTCACCCCTCCACTTT.